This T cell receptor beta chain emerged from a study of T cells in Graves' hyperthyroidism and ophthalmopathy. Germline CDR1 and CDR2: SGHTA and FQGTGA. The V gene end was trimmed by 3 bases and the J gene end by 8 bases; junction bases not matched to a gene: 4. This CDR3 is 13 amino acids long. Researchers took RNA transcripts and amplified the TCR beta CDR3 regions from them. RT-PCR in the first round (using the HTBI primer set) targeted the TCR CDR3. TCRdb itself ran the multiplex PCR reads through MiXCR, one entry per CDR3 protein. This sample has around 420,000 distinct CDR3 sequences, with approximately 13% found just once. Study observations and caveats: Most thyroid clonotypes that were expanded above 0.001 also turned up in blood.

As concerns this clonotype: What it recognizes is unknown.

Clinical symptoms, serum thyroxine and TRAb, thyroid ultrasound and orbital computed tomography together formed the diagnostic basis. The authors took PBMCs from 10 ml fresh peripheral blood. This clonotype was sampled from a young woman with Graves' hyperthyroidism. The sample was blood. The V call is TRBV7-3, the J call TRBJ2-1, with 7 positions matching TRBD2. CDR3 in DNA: TGTGCCAGCAGCTTTGGGGAGGGAGATGAGCAGTTCTTC. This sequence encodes CASSFGEGDEQFF.